The following is a T cell receptor beta chain sequence with its context. The sample is drawn from a study of control samples from healthy donors and cancer patients. The data were produced by immunoSEQ multiplex PCR, yet TCRdb's version contains in-frame clones alone and is incomplete. The sample has around 120,000 clones, 88% seen once. The length of the CDR3 is 13 residues. Germline V gives CDR1 WSHSY, CDR2 SAAADI. V shed 5 bases and J shed 5 bases, with 10 bases lying between them. The receptor's source is a man aged 35 to 55 in good health. Sequenced material: blood. The chain has TRBV10-2 and TRBJ1-5; tentative D call: TRBD1 (6 bases). The CDR3 here is CASSQDSYQPQHF. The CDR3, as DNA: TGCGCCAGCAGTCAGGACAGCTATCAGCCCCAGCATTTT.